This record concerns one T cell receptor (beta chain) sequence. Antigen specificity is unknown. The protocol was immunoSEQ multiplex PCR, while the TCRdb copy is restricted to in-frame clones and leaves out a portion. The sample holds roughly 65,000 clones, around 80% seen once. The CDR3 has 14 amino acids. CDR1 is SGHDT, CDR2 YYEEEE, per germline. Between the trimmed V and J ends, which lost 0 bases and 1 base, there was a span of 7 bases. This sample was taken from a study of OX40 agonist ivuxolimab in advanced cancers. Study background: Among those enrolled, mean age was approximately 60 years (range about 23 to 79) and 75% to 90% were male. Prior anti-PD-1, anti-PD-L1 or anti-CTLA-4 therapy was allowed; about 39% had some. Whole-study results and caveats: With doses of 0.1 to 3.0 mg/kg, CD4+ and CD8+ blood T cells had undergone clonal expansion by week 6. Expanded clones belonging to CD8+ T cells outnumbered, on average, those of CD4+.

This specimen was CD4+ or CD8+ T cells sorted from blood, taken in a trial of the OX40 agonist ivuxolimab. The TCR was taken from an adult with an advanced solid tumor such as melanoma, head and neck, liver or kidney cancer. This chain links TRBV5-6 with TRBJ1-1; no clear D. The CDR3 loop is CASSLGEKNTEAFF. Written as DNA, the CDR3 is TGTGCCAGCAGCTTGGGGGAGAAGAACACTGAAGCTTTCTTT.